The 8 T cell receptor beta chains listed next were all sequenced from one sample in a study of cytomegalovirus exposure and HLA in healthy donors. The PCR ran on 60 Vbeta and 13 Jbeta primers. The table came from immunoSEQ multiplex PCR; TCRdb's copy has only in-frame clones and leaves some out. The table includes some 200,000 clones, roughly 73% detected once. What was sequenced was PBMCs. The receptors were gathered from a woman aged 30 to 39 in good health and CMV-seronegative.

This clone was found a few times. The rearrangement joins TRBV7-9 to TRBJ1-3; tentative D call: TRBD1 (5 bases). With 5 bases removed from V and 4 bases from J, the gap between germline ends came to 12 bases. CDR1 and CDR2 (germline): SEHNR, FQNEAQ (reference sequence). This CDR3 spans 14 amino acids. In nucleotides, the CDR3 is TGTGCCAGCAGCCCAGCGGGGGACGGAAACACCATATATTTT. As protein: CASSPAGDGNTIYF. The full variable domain, in which reference TRBV7-9 and TRBJ1-3 provide the parts outside the CDR3, is DTGVSQNPRHKITKRGQNVTFRCDPISEHNRLYWYRQTLGQGPEFLTYFQNEAQLEKSRLLSDRFSAERPKGSFSTLEIQRTEQGDSAMYLCASSPAGDGNTIYFGEGSWLTVV.

The V gene is TRBV19, the J gene TRBJ2-1; 9 bases align to TRBD2. V was pared by 1 base and J by 8 bases, with 6 bases of the junction left unmatched. The CDR3 runs to 15 residues. CDR1 LNHDA and CDR2 SQIVND come from the germline V gene (reference sequence). The CDR3 reads CASSIVAGGRHEQFF. In nucleotides, the CDR3 is TGTGCCAGTAGTATAGTTGCGGGAGGGCGGCATGAGCAGTTCTTC. Variable domain in full (rest from reference TRBV19 and TRBJ2-1): DGGITQSPKYLFRKEGQNVTLSCEQNLNHDAMYWYRQDPGQGLRLIYYSQIVNDFQKGDIAEGYSVSREKKESFPLTVTSAQKNPTAFYLCASSIVAGGRHEQFFGPGTRLTVL.

This clone was seen a few times. This chain connects TRBV15 to TRBJ2-1; 13 bases map to TRBD2. In germline, CDR1 is LNHNV, CDR2 YYDKDF (reference sequence). CDR3 length: 15 residues. J gave up 8 bases and V 0 bases, and 1 base lay outside the gene matches. The CDR3 DNA sequence: TGTGCCACCAGCAGAGAAGGACTAGCGGGAGATGAGCAGTTCTTC. It encodes CATSREGLAGDEQFF.

This clone was seen only once. Distinct nucleotide sequences in the sample also encode this CDR3. The chain employs TRBV27 and TRBJ1-2; D might be TRBD1 (6 bases). The V end was cut by 0 bases, the J end by 1 base, with 12 bases between. CDR3 length: 16 amino acids. Germline V gives CDR1 MNHEY, CDR2 SMNVEV (reference sequence). The CDR3 is CASSLSSGTRNYGYTF. CDR3 bases: TGTGCCAGCAGTTTATCTTCTGGGACACGTAACTATGGCTACACCTTC.

This chain links TRBV4-3 with TRBJ2-5; 12 nucleotides match TRBD2. The J call could be wrong; TRBJ2-7 is a better fit for the DNA end. Germline V gene lookup returns CDR1 LGHNA and CDR2 YSLEER. The CDR3 covers 14 residues. CDR3 nucleotide sequence: TGCGCCAGTTTACTAGCGGGAGGACCCTACGAGCAGTACTTC. It specifies CASLLAGGPYEQYF.

This clone appeared a few times. The chain has TRBV5-4 and TRBJ2-1, with 7 bases that match TRBD2. Germline trimming cut 4 bases from V and 2 bases from J; bases unmatched to any gene: 6. The CDR3 contains 15 residues. The germline CDR1 and CDR2 sequences are SGHNT and YYREEE (reference sequence). This CDR3 is CASSGPRGTYNEQFF. The CDR3 DNA follows: TGTGCCAGCAGCGGCCCGCGGGGGACCTACAATGAGCAGTTCTTC.

The rearrangement joins TRBV11-2 to TRBJ1-1, with 7 bases identical to TRBD1. V gave up 5 bases and J gave up 6 bases; unmatched junction bases: 9. Germline values: CDR1 SGHAT, CDR2 FQNNGV. This CDR3 spans 14 amino acids. The CDR3 DNA is TGTGCCAGCAGCCCGCTCGACAGGGTCGCTGAAGCTTTCTTT. It translates to CASSPLDRVAEAFF.

The chain is built from TRBV18 and TRBJ1-2; TRBD1 matches 7 bases. This CDR3 spans 13 amino acids. The J segment lost 3 bases and the V segment lost 3 bases, leaving 1 base of the junction unmatched. CDR1 and CDR2 from the germline V gene are KGHSH and LQKENI. CDR3 residues: CASSPGTDYGYTF. CDR3 DNA: TGTGCCAGCTCACCGGGGACAGACTATGGCTACACCTTC.